This TCR beta chain emerged from a study of T cell repertoires in cytomegalovirus infection. Study context: Recently described HLA-C-restricted plus well-studied HLA-B-restricted CMV epitopes were used. Indications of both CMV infection and matching HLA type were provided by public TCR beta signatures.

This clonotype was detected only a few times. No antigen is known for it. Points from the study as a whole: HLA-C-restricted CMV-specific TCR beta clonotypes were dominant in the ex vivo response.

This CDR3 region has 14 residues. The V and J ends lost 4 bases and 2 bases, in that order; junction bases with no gene match: 4. CDR1 and CDR2 from the germline V gene are ENHRY and SYGVKD. TCRdb recomputed calls from the reads with MiXCR, one row per CDR3 protein. The profile shows some 320,000 distinct CDR3 sequences, approximately 32% of them singletons. This receptor was identified in a human donor in good health (CMV status not recorded). Some clones in this sample may be carry-over from other donors' samples. Sequencing used cultured PBMCs, obtained from culture after CMV antigen stimulation. The chain is built from TRBV10-3 and TRBJ1-2; TRBD1 matches at 7 bases. CDR3: CAISVTQGNYGYTF. Written as DNA, the CDR3 is TGTGCCATCAGTGTGACACAGGGGAACTATGGCTACACCTTC.